Listed below are T cell receptor beta chains from one sample, sequenced in a study of Ad26.COV2.S vaccination and SARS-CoV-2 variants. Method: immunoSEQ multiplex PCR; TCRdb's copy keeps in-frame clones and lacks some. Among roughly 330,000 clones, roughly 90% were seen once, and the ten largest hold 5.5%. The sample in question was peripheral blood, obtained in a trial of Ad26.COV2.S vaccine versus placebo. The source of these receptors is a person aged 18-65 years who received the Ad26.COV2.S COVID-19 vaccine or a placebo. The CDR3 runs from the conserved cysteine through the conserved F or W. Fields, in order: D gene, V gene, J gene, clone size, CDR3 protein, CDR3 DNA. A D gene is named only where the DNA matches it firmly. Rows may omit the clone size; those that give it use once, few, many or a size class.

D gene: TRBD1; V gene: TRBV27; J gene: TRBJ1-5; clone size: -; CDR3 protein: CASSFLDREPRQPQHF; CDR3 DNA: TGTGCCAGCAGTTTCCTTGACAGGGAACCTCGTCAGCCCCAGCATTTT
D gene: -; V gene: TRBV28; J gene: TRBJ1-5; clone size: -; CDR3 protein: CASSFLDYSNQPQHF; CDR3 DNA: TGTGCCAGCAGTTTTCTGGATTATAGCAATCAGCCCCAGCATTTT
D gene: -; V gene: TRBV30; J gene: TRBJ1-1; clone size: -; CDR3 protein: CAWSVGARAAFF; CDR3 DNA: TGTGCCTGGAGTGTGGGGGCACGGGCAGCTTTCTTT
D gene: TRBD2; V gene: TRBV6-1; J gene: TRBJ2-1; clone size: once; CDR3 protein: CASSDAENLAGGGVNEQFF; CDR3 DNA: TGTGCCAGCAGTGACGCCGAGAATCTAGCGGGAGGGGGTGTAAATGAGCAGTTCTTC
D gene: TRBD2; V gene: TRBV10-3; J gene: TRBJ2-7; clone size: -; CDR3 protein: CAISEVGTMSYEQYF; CDR3 DNA: TGTGCCATCAGTGAGGTCGGGACTATGAGCTACGAGCAGTACTTC
D gene: TRBD2; V gene: TRBV7-2; J gene: TRBJ2-1; clone size: -; CDR3 protein: CASSLELADNEQFF; CDR3 DNA: TGTGCCAGCAGCTTAGAACTAGCGGACAATGAGCAGTTCTTC
D gene: -; V gene: TRBV19; J gene: TRBJ2-7; clone size: once; CDR3 protein: CASNKVSDGVYEQYF; CDR3 DNA: TGTGCCAGTAATAAAGTTTCGGACGGTGTCTACGAGCAGTACTTC
D gene: -; V gene: TRBV7-9; J gene: TRBJ1-4; clone size: -; CDR3 protein: CASSLGGTNEKLFF; CDR3 DNA: TGTGCCAGCAGCTTAGGAGGGACCAATGAAAAACTGTTTTTT
D gene: -; V gene: TRBV7-7; J gene: TRBJ2-3; clone size: -; CDR3 protein: CASSLALASRDTQYF; CDR3 DNA: TGTGCCAGCAGCTTAGCGCTGGCTAGCAGAGATACGCAGTATTTT
D gene: TRBD1; V gene: TRBV4-1; J gene: TRBJ1-1; clone size: -; CDR3 protein: CASSQTGQGNAFF; CDR3 DNA: TGCGCCAGCAGCCAGACGGGACAGGGTAATGCTTTCTTT
D gene: -; V gene: TRBV6-1; J gene: TRBJ1-6; clone size: -; CDR3 protein: CASSEVQALDSPLHF; CDR3 DNA: TGTGCCAGCAGTGAAGTTCAGGCTCTGGATTCACCCCTCCACTTT
D gene: -; V gene: TRBV6-5; J gene: TRBJ1-1; clone size: -; CDR3 protein: CASGVAEAFF; CDR3 DNA: TGTGCCAGCGGGGTCGCTGAAGCTTTCTTT
D gene: -; V gene: TRBV3-1/TRBV3-2; J gene: TRBJ2-7; clone size: -; CDR3 protein: CASSQDVISYEQYF; CDR3 DNA: TGTGCCAGCAGCCAAGACGTAATCTCCTACGAGCAGTACTTC
D gene: -; V gene: TRBV10-1; J gene: TRBJ2-3; clone size: -; CDR3 protein: CASKYLSGQPDDTQYF; CDR3 DNA: TGCGCCAGCAAGTATCTATCGGGACAACCGGATGATACGCAGTATTTT
D gene: TRBD1; V gene: TRBV7-8; J gene: TRBJ1-1; clone size: -; CDR3 protein: CASRSERGLTEAFF; CDR3 DNA: TGTGCCAGCAGATCCGAGAGGGGGCTCACTGAAGCTTTCTTT
D gene: -; V gene: TRBV7-9; J gene: TRBJ2-5; clone size: few; CDR3 protein: CASSLSQAQETQYF; CDR3 DNA: TGTGCCAGCAGCTTATCACAGGCGCAAGAGACCCAGTACTTC
D gene: -; V gene: TRBV4-3; J gene: TRBJ2-1; clone size: -; CDR3 protein: CASSQDLRGSYNEQFF; CDR3 DNA: TGCGCCAGCAGCCAAGATCTGAGGGGCTCCTACAATGAGCAGTTCTTC
D gene: -; V gene: TRBV9; J gene: TRBJ2-1; clone size: -; CDR3 protein: CASSASYSSYNEQFF; CDR3 DNA: TGTGCCAGCAGCGCAAGTTATAGCTCCTACAATGAGCAGTTCTTC
D gene: TRBD2; V gene: TRBV7-7; J gene: TRBJ2-1; clone size: -; CDR3 protein: CASSPGTSGNNEQFF; CDR3 DNA: TGTGCCAGCAGCCCCGGGACTAGCGGGAACAATGAGCAGTTCTTC
D gene: -; V gene: TRBV3-1/TRBV3-2; J gene: TRBJ1-5; clone size: few; CDR3 protein: CASSQMATGDQPQHF; CDR3 DNA: TGTGCCAGCAGCCAAATGGCGACAGGCGACCAGCCCCAGCATTTT
D gene: -; V gene: TRBV7-8; J gene: TRBJ1-1; clone size: -; CDR3 protein: CASSLGQNTEAFF; CDR3 DNA: TGTGCCAGCAGCTTGGGACAGAACACTGAAGCTTTCTTT
D gene: -; V gene: TRBV7-3; J gene: TRBJ1-1; clone size: -; CDR3 protein: CASSLSTLGGPAFF; CDR3 DNA: TGTGCCAGCAGCTTAAGTACGTTAGGGGGTCCGGCTTTCTTT
D gene: TRBD1; V gene: TRBV9; J gene: TRBJ1-1; clone size: once; CDR3 protein: CASSVGLGTGEAFF; CDR3 DNA: TGTGCCAGCAGCGTAGGGCTGGGGACAGGAGAAGCTTTCTTT
D gene: TRBD1; V gene: TRBV7-9; J gene: TRBJ1-1; clone size: -; CDR3 protein: CASSQGQLVAFF; CDR3 DNA: TGTGCCAGCAGCCAGGGACAGCTCGTAGCTTTCTTT
D gene: TRBD1; V gene: TRBV27; J gene: TRBJ1-4; clone size: -; CDR3 protein: CASSLAGGIEKLFF; CDR3 DNA: TGTGCCAGCAGTTTAGCAGGGGGGATCGAAAAACTGTTTTTT
D gene: -; V gene: TRBV30; J gene: TRBJ1-3; clone size: -; CDR3 protein: CAWSGGGTGNTIYF; CDR3 DNA: TGTGCCTGGAGTGGGGGGGGGACTGGAAACACCATATATTTT